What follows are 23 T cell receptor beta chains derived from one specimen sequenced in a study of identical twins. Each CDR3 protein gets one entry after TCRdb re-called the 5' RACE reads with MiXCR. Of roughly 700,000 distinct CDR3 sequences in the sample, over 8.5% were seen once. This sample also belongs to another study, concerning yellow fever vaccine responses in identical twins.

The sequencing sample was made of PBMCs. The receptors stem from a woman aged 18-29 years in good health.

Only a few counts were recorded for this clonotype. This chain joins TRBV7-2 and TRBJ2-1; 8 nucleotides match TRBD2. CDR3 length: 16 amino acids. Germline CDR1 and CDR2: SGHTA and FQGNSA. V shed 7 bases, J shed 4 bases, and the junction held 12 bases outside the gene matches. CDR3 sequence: CASIPTSGSVYNEQFF. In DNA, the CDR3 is TGTGCCAGCATCCCAACCAGCGGGAGTGTATACAATGAGCAGTTCTTC.

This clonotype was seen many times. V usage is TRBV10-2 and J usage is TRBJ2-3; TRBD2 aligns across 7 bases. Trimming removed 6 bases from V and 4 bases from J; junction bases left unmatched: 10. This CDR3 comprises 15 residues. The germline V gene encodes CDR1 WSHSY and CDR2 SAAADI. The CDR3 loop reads CASRELALVSDTQYF. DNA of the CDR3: TGCGCCAGCAGGGAACTAGCGCTGGTCTCAGATACGCAGTATTTT.

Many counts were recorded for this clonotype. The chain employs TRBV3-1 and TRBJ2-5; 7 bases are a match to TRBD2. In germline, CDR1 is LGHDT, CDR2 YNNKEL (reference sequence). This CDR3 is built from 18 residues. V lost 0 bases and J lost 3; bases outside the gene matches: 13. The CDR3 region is CASSQEWLTGDYEETQYF. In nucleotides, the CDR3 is TGTGCCAGCAGCCAAGAATGGTTAACGGGGGACTATGAAGAGACCCAGTACTTC.

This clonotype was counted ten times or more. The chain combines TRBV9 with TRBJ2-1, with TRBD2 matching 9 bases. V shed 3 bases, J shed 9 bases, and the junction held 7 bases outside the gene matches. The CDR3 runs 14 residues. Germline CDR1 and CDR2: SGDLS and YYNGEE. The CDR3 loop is CASSGIAGVSEQFF. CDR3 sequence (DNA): TGTGCCAGCAGCGGGATAGCGGGAGTATCTGAGCAGTTCTTC.

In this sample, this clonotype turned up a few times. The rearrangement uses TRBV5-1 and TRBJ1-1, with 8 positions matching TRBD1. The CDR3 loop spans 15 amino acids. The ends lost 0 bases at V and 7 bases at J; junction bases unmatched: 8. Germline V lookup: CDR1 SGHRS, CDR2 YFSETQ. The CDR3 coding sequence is TGCGCCAGCAGCTTGGCCCAGGGGGCAAGAGTTGAAGCTTTCTTT. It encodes CASSLAQGARVEAFF.

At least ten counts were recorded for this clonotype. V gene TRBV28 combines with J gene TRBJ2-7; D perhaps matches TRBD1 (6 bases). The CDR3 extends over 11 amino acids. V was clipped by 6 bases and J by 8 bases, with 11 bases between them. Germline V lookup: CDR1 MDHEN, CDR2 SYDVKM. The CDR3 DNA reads TGTGCCAGCAGCCGGGACACCAAGCAGTACTTC. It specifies CASSRDTKQYF.

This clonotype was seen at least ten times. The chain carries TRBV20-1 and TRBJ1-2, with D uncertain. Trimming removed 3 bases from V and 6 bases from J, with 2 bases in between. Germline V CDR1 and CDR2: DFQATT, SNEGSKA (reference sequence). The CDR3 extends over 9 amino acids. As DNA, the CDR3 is TGCAGTGCTAGCCATGGCTACACCTTC. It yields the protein CSASHGYTF.

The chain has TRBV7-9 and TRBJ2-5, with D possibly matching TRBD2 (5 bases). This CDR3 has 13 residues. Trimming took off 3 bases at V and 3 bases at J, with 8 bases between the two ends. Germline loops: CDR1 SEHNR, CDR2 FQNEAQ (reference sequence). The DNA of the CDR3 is TGTGCCAGCAGCTTTAGGACTGAAGAGACCCAGTACTTC. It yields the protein CASSFRTEETQYF. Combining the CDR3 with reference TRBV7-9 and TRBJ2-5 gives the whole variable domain DTGVSQNPRHKITKRGQNVTFRCDPISEHNRLYWYRQTLGQGPEFLTYFQNEAQLEKSRLLSDRFSAERPKGSFSTLEIQRTEQGDSAMYLCASSFRTEETQYFGPGTRLLVL.

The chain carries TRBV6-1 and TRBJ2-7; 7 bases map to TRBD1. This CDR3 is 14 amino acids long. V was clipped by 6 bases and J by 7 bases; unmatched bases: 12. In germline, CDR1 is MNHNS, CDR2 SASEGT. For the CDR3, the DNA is TGTGCCAGCAGCCAAACCACAGGGGTGAGGGAGCAGTACTTC. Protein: CASSQTTGVREQYF.

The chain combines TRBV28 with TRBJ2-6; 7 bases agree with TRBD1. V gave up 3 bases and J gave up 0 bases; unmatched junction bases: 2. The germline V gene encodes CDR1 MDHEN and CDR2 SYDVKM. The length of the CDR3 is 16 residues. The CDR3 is CASSLRDSSGANVLTF. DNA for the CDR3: TGTGCCAGCAGTTTGAGGGACAGCTCTGGGGCCAACGTCCTGACTTTC. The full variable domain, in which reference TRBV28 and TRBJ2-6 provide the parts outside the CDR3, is DVKVTQSSRYLVKRTGEKVFLECVQDMDHENMFWYRQDPGLGLRLIYFSYDVKMKEKGDIPEGYSVSREKKERFSLILESASTNQTSMYLCASSLRDSSGANVLTFGAGSRLTVL.

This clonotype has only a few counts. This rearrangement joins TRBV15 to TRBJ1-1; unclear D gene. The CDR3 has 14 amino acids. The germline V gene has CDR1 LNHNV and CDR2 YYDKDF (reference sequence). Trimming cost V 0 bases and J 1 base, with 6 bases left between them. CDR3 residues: CATSRDDWNTEAFF. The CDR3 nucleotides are TGTGCCACCAGCAGAGATGACTGGAACACTGAAGCTTTCTTT.

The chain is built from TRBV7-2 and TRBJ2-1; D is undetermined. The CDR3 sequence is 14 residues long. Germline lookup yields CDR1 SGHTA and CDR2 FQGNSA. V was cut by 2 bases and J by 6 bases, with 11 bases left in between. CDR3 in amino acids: CASSLKGPGNEQFF. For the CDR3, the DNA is TGTGCCAGCAGCTTAAAGGGCCCGGGCAATGAGCAGTTCTTC.

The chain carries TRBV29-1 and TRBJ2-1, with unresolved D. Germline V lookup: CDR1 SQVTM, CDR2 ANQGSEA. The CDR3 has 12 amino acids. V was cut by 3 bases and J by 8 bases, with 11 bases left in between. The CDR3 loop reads CSVDRRTDEQFF. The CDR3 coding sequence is TGCAGCGTTGATCGCAGGACCGATGAGCAGTTCTTC.

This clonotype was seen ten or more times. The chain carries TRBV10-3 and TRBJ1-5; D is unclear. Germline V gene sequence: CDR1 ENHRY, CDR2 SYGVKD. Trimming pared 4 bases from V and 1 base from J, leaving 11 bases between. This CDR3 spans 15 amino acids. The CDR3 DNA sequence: TGTGCCATCAGTGGAGAGGGAGGGAGCAATCAGCCCCAGCATTTT. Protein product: CAISGEGGSNQPQHF.

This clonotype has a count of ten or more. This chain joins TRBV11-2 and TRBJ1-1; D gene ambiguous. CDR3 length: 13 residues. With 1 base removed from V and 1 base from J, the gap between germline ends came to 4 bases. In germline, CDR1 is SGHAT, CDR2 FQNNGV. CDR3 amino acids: CASSLGTNTEAFF. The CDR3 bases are TGTGCCAGCAGCTTAGGCACGAACACTGAAGCTTTCTTT.

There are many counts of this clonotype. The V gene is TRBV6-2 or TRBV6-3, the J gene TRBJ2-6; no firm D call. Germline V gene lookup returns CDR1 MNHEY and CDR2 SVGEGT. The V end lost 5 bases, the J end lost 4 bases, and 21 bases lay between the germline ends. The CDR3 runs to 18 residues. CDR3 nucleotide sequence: TGTGCCAGCAGTCCCGTTTCGATTGGAGTTCGCGGGGCCAACGTCCTGACTTTC. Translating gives CASSPVSIGVRGANVLTF.

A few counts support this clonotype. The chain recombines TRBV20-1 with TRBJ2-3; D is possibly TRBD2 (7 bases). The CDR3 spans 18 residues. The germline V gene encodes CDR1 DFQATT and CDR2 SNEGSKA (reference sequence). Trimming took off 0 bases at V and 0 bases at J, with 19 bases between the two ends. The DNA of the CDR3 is TGCAGTGCTAGAGATGGTATGGCGGGGGCCTATAGCACAGATACGCAGTATTTT. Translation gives CSARDGMAGAYSTDTQYF.

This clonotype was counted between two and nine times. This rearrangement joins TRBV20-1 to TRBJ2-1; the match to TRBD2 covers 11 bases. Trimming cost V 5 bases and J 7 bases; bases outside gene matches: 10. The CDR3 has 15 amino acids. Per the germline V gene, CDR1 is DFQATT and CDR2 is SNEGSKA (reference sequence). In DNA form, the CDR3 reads TGCAGTGCTCAGGGGGGACTAGCGGAAAGTAATGAGCAGTTCTTC. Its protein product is CSAQGGLAESNEQFF.

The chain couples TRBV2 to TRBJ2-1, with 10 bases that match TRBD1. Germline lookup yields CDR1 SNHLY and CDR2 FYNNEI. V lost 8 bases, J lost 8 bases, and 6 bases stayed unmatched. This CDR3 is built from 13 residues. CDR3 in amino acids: CASLRDRGHEQFF. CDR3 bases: TGTGCCAGCCTAAGGGACAGGGGTCATGAGCAGTTCTTC.

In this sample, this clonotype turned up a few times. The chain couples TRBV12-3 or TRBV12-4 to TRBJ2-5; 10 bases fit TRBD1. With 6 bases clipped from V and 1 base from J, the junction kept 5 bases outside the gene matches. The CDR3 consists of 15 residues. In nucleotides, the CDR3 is TGTGCCAGCAGGGACGGGACAGGGGTCCAAGAGACCCAGTACTTC. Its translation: CASRDGTGVQETQYF.

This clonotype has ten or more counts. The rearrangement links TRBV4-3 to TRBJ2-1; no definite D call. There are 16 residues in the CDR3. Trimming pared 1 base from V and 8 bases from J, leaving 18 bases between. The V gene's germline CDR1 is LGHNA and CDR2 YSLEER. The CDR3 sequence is CASSQAPEPWRHEQFF. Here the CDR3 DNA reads TGCGCCAGCAGCCAAGCGCCGGAGCCTTGGCGCCATGAGCAGTTCTTC.

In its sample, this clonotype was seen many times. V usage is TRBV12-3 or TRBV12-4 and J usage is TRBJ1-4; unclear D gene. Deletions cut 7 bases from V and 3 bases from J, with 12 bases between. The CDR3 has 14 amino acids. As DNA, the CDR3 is TGTGCCAGCACTCGACGGGGATCTAATGAAAAACTGTTTTTT. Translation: CASTRRGSNEKLFF.

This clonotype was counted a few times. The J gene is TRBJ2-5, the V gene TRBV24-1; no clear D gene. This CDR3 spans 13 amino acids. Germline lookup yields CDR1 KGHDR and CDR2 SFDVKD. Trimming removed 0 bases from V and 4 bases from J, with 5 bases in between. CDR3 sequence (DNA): TGTGCCACCAGTGATTTGGTTGGAGAGACCCAGTACTTC. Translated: CATSDLVGETQYF.